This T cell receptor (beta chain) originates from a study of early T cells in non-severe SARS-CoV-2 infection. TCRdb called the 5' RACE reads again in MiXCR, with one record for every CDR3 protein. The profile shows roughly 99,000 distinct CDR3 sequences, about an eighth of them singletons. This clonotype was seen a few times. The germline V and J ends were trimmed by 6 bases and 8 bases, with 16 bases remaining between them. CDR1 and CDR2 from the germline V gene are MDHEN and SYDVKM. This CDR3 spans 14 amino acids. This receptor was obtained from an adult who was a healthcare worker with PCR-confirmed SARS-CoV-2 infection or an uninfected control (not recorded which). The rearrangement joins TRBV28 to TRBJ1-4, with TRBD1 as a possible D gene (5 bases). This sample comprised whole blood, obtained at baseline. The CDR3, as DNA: TGTGCCAGCAGCTTCGATCTAAAGGGGGAAAAACTGTTTTTT. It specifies CASSFDLKGEKLFF.